These 21 T cell receptor beta chains share one sample of origin, sequenced in a study of Graves' ophthalmopathy and Graves' hyperthyroidism. Researchers took RNA transcripts and amplified TCR beta CDR3 regions from them. A first-round RT-PCR used HTBI primers, followed by a second-round multiplex PCR. TCRdb used MiXCR to reprocess the multiplex PCR reads, holding one entry per CDR3 protein. The repertoire holds roughly 600,000 distinct CDR3 sequences, about two fifths seen once, with about 4.6% in the top ten. The sample taken for sequencing was peripheral blood or thyroid tissue (not recorded which). Source of these receptors: an adult man with Graves' hyperthyroidism.

This rearrangement joins TRBV3-1 to TRBJ2-7; a possible D gene is TRBD1 (6 bases). The germline CDR1 and CDR2 sequences are LGHDT and YNNKEL (reference sequence). The V gene lost 3 bases and the J gene lost 3 bases, with 12 bases spanning the gap. The CDR3 is made up of 14 amino acids. CDR3 DNA: TGTGCCAGCAGCCAGGGGGCAGGGATCTACGAGCAGTACTTC. Translated: CASSQGAGIYEQYF.

This clonotype appeared a few times. A junction end diverges from the germline sequence, so it may reflect a read error. The genes are TRBV6-5 and TRBJ1-1, with TRBD1 identical over 9 bases. CDR1 is MNHEY and CDR2 is SVGAGI in the germline V gene. The CDR3 runs to 16 residues. The CDR3 DNA is TGTGCCGGCAGCCTGGGACAGGGAGTCATAAACACTGAAGCTTTCTTT. Residues: CAGSLGQGVINTEAFF.

The chain uses TRBV5-1 and TRBJ1-2; D call uncertain. Per germline, CDR1 SGHRS and CDR2 YFSETQ. The CDR3 extends over 14 amino acids. Trimming took 5 bases from V and 4 from J, leaving 15 bases between them. This CDR3 is CASSWDPQTYGYTF. The CDR3 bases are TGCGCCAGCAGTTGGGATCCCCAAACCTATGGCTACACCTTC.

This clonotype has a handful of counts. V gene TRBV9 combines with J gene TRBJ1-1; D might be TRBD1 (5 bases). Germline V lookup: CDR1 SGDLS, CDR2 YYNGEE. This CDR3 contains 14 residues. Trimming removed 0 bases at V and 4 bases at J, with 10 bases between. The CDR3 loop is CASSVDGGATEAFF. In DNA form, the CDR3 reads TGTGCCAGCAGCGTAGACGGGGGAGCCACTGAAGCTTTCTTT.

The rearrangement joins TRBV4-1 to TRBJ2-2, with D possibly being TRBD1 (5 bases). V lost 2 bases and J lost 0, with 19 bases in between. The CDR3 loop spans 19 amino acids. The V gene's germline CDR1 is MGHRA and CDR2 YSYEKL. This CDR3 is CASSQFPSRTSANTGELFF. The DNA of the CDR3 is TGCGCCAGCAGCCAATTTCCATCCCGGACAAGCGCGAACACCGGGGAGCTGTTTTTT.

The rearrangement links TRBV15 to TRBJ2-7; D tentatively fits TRBD1 or TRBD2 (5 bases each). The ends were cut back, 3 bases at V and 2 bases at J, with 11 bases in the middle. Looked up from germline, CDR1 is LNHNV and CDR2 is YYDKDF (reference sequence). The CDR3 is made up of 14 amino acids. The CDR3 is CATSSKGTAYEQYF. The CDR3 region has the DNA TGTGCCACCAGCAGTAAGGGGACGGCCTACGAGCAGTACTTC. Full variable domain (remainder filled in from reference TRBV15 and TRBJ2-7): DAMVIQNPRYQVTQFGKPVTLSCSQTLNHNVMYWYQQKSSQAPKLLFHYYDKDFNNEADTPDNFQSRRPNTSFCFLDIRSPGLGDTAMYLCATSSKGTAYEQYFGPGTRLTVT.

The rearrangement joins TRBV24-1 to TRBJ2-2, with D unclear. The CDR3 totals 10 residues. From germline, CDR1 is KGHDR and CDR2 SFDVKD. The V end lost 7 bases, the J end lost 9 bases, and 5 bases lay between the germline ends. The chain's CDR3 is CATSHRELFF. CDR3 sequence (DNA): TGTGCCACCAGCCACAGGGAGCTGTTTTTT.

This clonotype was counted between two and nine times. The chain has TRBV20-1 and TRBJ2-2, with 11 bases identical to TRBD2. Germline CDR1 reads DFQATT; CDR2 reads SNEGSKA (reference sequence). The V segment lost 1 base and the J segment 6 bases; nucleotides outside the gene matches: 4. The CDR3 covers 15 residues. The CDR3 region is CSARAGTSGPGELFF. CDR3 nucleotides: TGCAGTGCTAGAGCTGGGACTAGCGGCCCCGGGGAGCTGTTTTTT.

This clonotype was recorded at least ten times. At one of its ends the junction is not consistent with the germline gene, which may arise from a read error. V gene TRBV7-9 combines with J gene TRBJ2-2, with 7 bases matching TRBD1. Germline values: CDR1 SEHNR, CDR2 FQNEAQ (reference sequence). The length of the CDR3 is 15 residues. The CDR3 here is CASSPGTANTGELFF. The CDR3 DNA follows: TGTGCTAGCAGCCCCGGGACAGCCAACACCGGGGAGCTGTTTTTT.

This clonotype appeared many times. The chain carries TRBV7-8 and TRBJ2-7, with D possibly TRBD1 on 5 matching bases. The germline CDR1 and CDR2 sequences are SGHVS and FQNEAQ. V was cut by 4 bases and J by 2 bases, with 18 bases left in between. CDR3 size: 16 residues. CDR3: CASSSPRQGKAYEQYF. Written as DNA, the CDR3 is TGTGCCAGCAGCTCCCCCCGGCAGGGTAAAGCCTACGAGCAGTACTTC.

This clonotype was detected only a few times. Sequence at one end of the junction differs from germline and may be a read error. The chain combines TRBV7-6 with TRBJ1-2; a possible D gene is TRBD1 (6 bases). CDR3 length: 15 amino acids. Germline CDR1 and CDR2: SGHVS and FNYEAQ. CDR3 residues: CASSSQGTGIDGCTF. CDR3 in DNA: TGTGCCAGCAGCTCCCAAGGAACAGGGATTGATGGCTGCACCTTC. Full variable domain (missing parts from reference TRBV7-6 and TRBJ1-2): GAGVSQSPRYKVTKRGQDVALRCDPISGHVSLYWYRQALGQGPEFLTYFNYEAQQDKSGLPNDRFSAERPEGSISTLTIQRTEQRDSAMYRCASSSQGTGIDGCTFGSGTRLTVV.

The table lists this clonotype with a count of one. This sequence joins TRBV7-9 and TRBJ2-7, with D perhaps TRBD1 or TRBD2 (6 bases each). CDR3 size: 15 residues. Germline V lookup: CDR1 SEHNR, CDR2 FQNEAQ (reference sequence). Between the trimmed V and J ends, which lost 6 bases and 0 bases, there was a span of 15 bases. In DNA form, the CDR3 reads TGTGCCAGCAGGGAGTTAGGGGGGAGCTCCTACGAGCAGTACTTC. Translation: CASRELGGSSYEQYF.

This clonotype was detected many times. The rearrangement joins TRBV29-1 to TRBJ1-1; tentative D call: TRBD1 (6 bases). The V end was cut by 4 bases, the J end by 1 base, with 10 bases between. Per germline, CDR1 SQVTM and CDR2 ANQGSEA. The CDR3 length is 13 residues. CDR3 DNA: TGCAGCGTTGCCGGACAGACGAACACTGAAGCTTTCTTT. Its protein product is CSVAGQTNTEAFF.

Worth noting for this clonotype: Sequence at one end of the junction differs from germline and may be a read error. The chain uses TRBV29-1 and TRBJ1-4; 10 bases fit TRBD1. Germline V gene lookup returns CDR1 SQVTM and CDR2 ANQGSEA. This CDR3 has 14 amino acids. The CDR3 bases are TGCAGCGTTCGGTCAGGGACAGGGGATGAAAAGCTGTTTTTT. It encodes CSVRSGTGDEKLFF.

The sample holds a few counts of this clonotype. The chain joins TRBV7-2 to TRBJ1-4; the D is unclear. V was trimmed by 5 bases and J by 5 bases, leaving 24 bases between them. Per germline, CDR1 SGHTA and CDR2 FQGNSA. There are 18 residues in the CDR3. The CDR3 is CASSPLPYYSPQNEKLFF. The CDR3, as DNA: TGTGCCAGCAGCCCCCTACCATACTACAGCCCTCAAAATGAAAAACTGTTTTTT.

This chain joins TRBV10-3 and TRBJ1-5; the D is unclear. Per the germline V gene, CDR1 is ENHRY and CDR2 is SYGVKD. V was cut by 6 bases and J by 9 bases, with 15 bases left in between. CDR3 length: 13 residues. The CDR3 loop reads CAISRPSGRPQHF. Written as DNA, the CDR3 is TGTGCCATCAGCCGTCCTAGCGGGAGGCCCCAGCATTTT.

There are many counts of this clonotype. J is TRBJ2-7 and V is TRBV7-9; D is ambiguous. Trimming left V 1 base short and J 2 bases short, with 12 bases between. The germline CDR1 and CDR2 sequences are SEHNR and FQNEAQ (reference sequence). The CDR3 runs to 15 residues. The DNA for the CDR3 is TGTGCCAGCAGCTTAGGTCTTCAGTTGGCCTACGAGCAGTACTTC. Encoded protein: CASSLGLQLAYEQYF.

This clonotype was counted ten times or more. The chain uses TRBV7-2 and TRBJ1-1, with a weak D call TRBD1 (5 bases). CDR3 length equals 13 residues. Trimming pared 3 bases from V and 12 bases from J, leaving 17 bases between. Per germline, CDR1 SGHTA and CDR2 FQGNSA. The CDR3 sequence: CASSLNVLGVSFF. DNA of the CDR3: TGTGCCAGCAGCTTGAATGTGTTGGGGGTCTCTTTCTTT.

This clonotype has a count of ten or more. The chain is built from TRBV20-1 and TRBJ2-5; D tentatively fits TRBD1 or TRBD2 (5 bases each). Germline CDR1 reads DFQATT; CDR2 reads SNEGSKA (reference sequence). V was cut by 6 bases and J by 5 bases, with 16 bases left in between. This CDR3 region has 13 residues. The CDR3 loop is CSASPMGRETQYF. The DNA for the CDR3 is TGCAGTGCCAGCCCTATGGGACGGGAGACCCAGTACTTC.

This clonotype was counted ten times or more. The chain employs TRBV2 and TRBJ1-5, with 9 bases matching TRBD1. This CDR3 spans 16 amino acids. From germline, CDR1 is SNHLY and CDR2 FYNNEI. Losses at the gene ends were 5 bases for V and 4 bases for J; bases not matched to a gene: 9. In DNA, the CDR3 is TGTGCCAGCAGTCTGTTCTCCGGGACAGGGAATCAGCCCCAGCATTTT. Translated: CASSLFSGTGNQPQHF.

This clonotype was detected ten times or more. CDR3 loop: CSASAGFGEQYF. The CDR3 DNA follows: TGCAGTGCTAGTGCTGGGTTCGGCGAGCAGTACTTC. This chain joins TRBV20-1 and TRBJ2-7; D is undetermined. Trimming stripped 3 bases from V and 6 bases from J, with 12 bases between. The CDR3 is 12 amino acids. Germline V gene data show CDR1 as DFQATT and CDR2 as SNEGSKA (reference sequence).